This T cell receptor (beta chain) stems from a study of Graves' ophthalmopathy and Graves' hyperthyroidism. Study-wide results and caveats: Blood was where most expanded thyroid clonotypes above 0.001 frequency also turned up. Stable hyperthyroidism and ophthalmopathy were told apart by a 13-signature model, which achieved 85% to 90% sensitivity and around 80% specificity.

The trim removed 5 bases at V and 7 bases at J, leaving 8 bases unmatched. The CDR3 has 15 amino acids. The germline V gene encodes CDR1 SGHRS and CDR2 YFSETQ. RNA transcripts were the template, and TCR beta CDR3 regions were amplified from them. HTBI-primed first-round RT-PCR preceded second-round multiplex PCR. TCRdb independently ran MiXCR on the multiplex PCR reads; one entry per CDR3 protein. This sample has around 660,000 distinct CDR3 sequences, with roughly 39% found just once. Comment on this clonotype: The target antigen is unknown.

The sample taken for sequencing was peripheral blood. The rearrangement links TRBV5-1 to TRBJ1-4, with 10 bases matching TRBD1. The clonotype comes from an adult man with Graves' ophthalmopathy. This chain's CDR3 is CASSGTGENFEKLFF. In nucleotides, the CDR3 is TGCGCCAGCAGTGGGACAGGGGAAAATTTTGAAAAACTGTTTTTT.